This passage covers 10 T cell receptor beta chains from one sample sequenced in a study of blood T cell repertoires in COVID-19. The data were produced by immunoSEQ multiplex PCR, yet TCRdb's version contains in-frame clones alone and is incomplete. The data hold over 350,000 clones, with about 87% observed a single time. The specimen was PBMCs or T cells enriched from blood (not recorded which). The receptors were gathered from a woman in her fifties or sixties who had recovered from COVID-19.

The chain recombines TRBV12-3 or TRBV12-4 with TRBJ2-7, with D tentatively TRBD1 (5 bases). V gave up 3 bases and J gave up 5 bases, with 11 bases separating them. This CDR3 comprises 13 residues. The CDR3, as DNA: TGTGCCAGCAGTTTTACAGGTTTTAACGAGCAGTACTTC. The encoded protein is CASSFTGFNEQYF.

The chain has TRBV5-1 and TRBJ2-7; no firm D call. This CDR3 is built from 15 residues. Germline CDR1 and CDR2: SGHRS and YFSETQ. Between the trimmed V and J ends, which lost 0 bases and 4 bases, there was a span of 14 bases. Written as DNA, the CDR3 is TGCGCCAGCAGCTTGGAGTCAGGTGGTTGGTACGAGCAGTACTTC. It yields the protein CASSLESGGWYEQYF.

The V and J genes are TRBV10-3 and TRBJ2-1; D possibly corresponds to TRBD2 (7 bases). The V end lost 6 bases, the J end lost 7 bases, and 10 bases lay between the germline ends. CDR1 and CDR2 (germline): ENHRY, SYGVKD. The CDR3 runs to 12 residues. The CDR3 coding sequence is TGTGCCATCAGGGGAGGGGGAAATGAGCAGTTCTTC. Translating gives CAIRGGGNEQFF.

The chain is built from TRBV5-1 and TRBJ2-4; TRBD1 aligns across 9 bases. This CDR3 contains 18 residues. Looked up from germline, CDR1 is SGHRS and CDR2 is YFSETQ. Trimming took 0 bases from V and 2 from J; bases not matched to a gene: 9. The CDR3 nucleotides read TGCGCCAGCAGCTTGGAAGTAAGGACAGGGGCGACCAAAAACATTCAGTACTTC. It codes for CASSLEVRTGATKNIQYF. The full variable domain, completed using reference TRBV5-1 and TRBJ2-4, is KAGVTQTPRYLIKTRGQQVTLSCSPISGHRSVSWYQQTPGQGLQFLFEYFSETQRNKGNFPGRFSGRQFSNSRSEMNVSTLELGDSALYLCASSLEVRTGATKNIQYFGAGTRLSVL.

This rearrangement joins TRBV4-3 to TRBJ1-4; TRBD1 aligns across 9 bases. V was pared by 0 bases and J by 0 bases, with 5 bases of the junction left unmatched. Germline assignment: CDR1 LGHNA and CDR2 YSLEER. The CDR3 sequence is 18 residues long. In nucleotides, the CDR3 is TGCGCCAGCAGCCAAGAAAGGGACAGGGACGCAACTAATGAAAAACTGTTTTTT. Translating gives CASSQERDRDATNEKLFF.

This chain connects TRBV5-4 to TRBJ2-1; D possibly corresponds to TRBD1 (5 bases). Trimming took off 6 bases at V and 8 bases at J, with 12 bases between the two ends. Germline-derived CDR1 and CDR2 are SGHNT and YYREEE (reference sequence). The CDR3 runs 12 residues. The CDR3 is CASTHRTDEQFF. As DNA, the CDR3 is TGTGCCAGCACGCACAGGACCGATGAGCAGTTCTTC.

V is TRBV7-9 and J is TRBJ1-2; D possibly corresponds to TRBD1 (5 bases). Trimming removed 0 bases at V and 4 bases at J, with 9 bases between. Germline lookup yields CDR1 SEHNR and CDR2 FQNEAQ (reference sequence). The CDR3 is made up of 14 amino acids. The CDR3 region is CASSLAQGGYGYTF. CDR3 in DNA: TGTGCCAGCAGCTTAGCTCAGGGTGGCTATGGCTACACCTTC. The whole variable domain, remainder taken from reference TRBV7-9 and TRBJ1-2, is DTGVSQNPRHKITKRGQNVTFRCDPISEHNRLYWYRQTLGQGPEFLTYFQNEAQLEKSRLLSDRFSAERPKGSFSTLEIQRTEQGDSAMYLCASSLAQGGYGYTFGSGTRLTVV.

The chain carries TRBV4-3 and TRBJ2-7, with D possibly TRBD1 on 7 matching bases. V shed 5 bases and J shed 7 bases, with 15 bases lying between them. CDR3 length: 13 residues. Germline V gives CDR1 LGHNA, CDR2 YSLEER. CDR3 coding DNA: TGCGCCAGCAGCGCGGGACAGACTAGAGAGCAGTACTTC. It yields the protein CASSAGQTREQYF.

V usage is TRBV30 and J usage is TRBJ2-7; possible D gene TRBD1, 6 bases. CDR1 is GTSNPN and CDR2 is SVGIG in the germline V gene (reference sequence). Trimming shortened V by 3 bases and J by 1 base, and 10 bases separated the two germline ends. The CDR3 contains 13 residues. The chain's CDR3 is CAWSPGVSYEQYF. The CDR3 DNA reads TGTGCCTGGAGCCCAGGGGTATCCTACGAGCAGTACTTC.

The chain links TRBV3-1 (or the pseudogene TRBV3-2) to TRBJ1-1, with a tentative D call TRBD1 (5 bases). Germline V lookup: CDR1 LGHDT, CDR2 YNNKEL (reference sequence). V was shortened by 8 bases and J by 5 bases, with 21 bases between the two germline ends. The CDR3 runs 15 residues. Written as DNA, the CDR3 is TGTGCCAGCGGAGTGGCAGGGACGGGGGGGACTGAAGCTTTCTTT. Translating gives CASGVAGTGGTEAFF.